The clone carrying this TCR beta chain was seen ten or more times. Its antigen remains unidentified. These data are taken from a study of neurological immune-mediated disorders. Overall study results and limits: It was HTLV-1-associated myelopathy that showed the most TCR clonal expansion, while multiple sclerosis showed the least, falling below healthy controls.

The CDR3 contains 15 residues. Trimming cost V 0 bases and J 0 bases, with 11 bases left between them. Germline CDR1 DFQATT, CDR2 SNEGSKA (reference sequence). By 5'RACE with 10-nucleotide random UMIs, the cDNA was made. TCRdb passed the 5' RACE reads through MiXCR, listing each CDR3 protein once. The sample holds 35,000 to 45,000 distinct CDR3 sequences, roughly 13% seen once. Specimen: PBMCs. The sequence was collected from a woman in her forties or fifties with HTLV-1-associated myelopathy (HAM/TSP). The chain couples TRBV20-1 to TRBJ2-5, with TRBD1 as a possible D gene (7 bases). The CDR3, as DNA: TGCAGTGCTAGAGATCTCAGGGGGGACCAAGAGACCCAGTACTTC. Protein: CSARDLRGDQETQYF.